Following are 28 T cell receptor beta chains from one sample sequenced in a study of blood T cell repertoires in COVID-19. The protocol was immunoSEQ multiplex PCR, while the TCRdb copy is restricted to in-frame clones and leaves out a portion. The sample holds under 150,000 clones, 70% to 85% seen once. Sequencing was carried out using peripheral blood. These receptors were obtained from a woman older than 75 with acute or convalescent COVID-19.

This clone was counted only a few times. The rearrangement joins TRBV4-1 to TRBJ1-2; D gene unclear. Trimming shortened V by 0 bases and J by 5 bases, and 7 bases separated the two germline ends. The CDR3 consists of 13 residues. Germline assignment: CDR1 MGHRA and CDR2 YSYEKL. The CDR3 is CASSQDETYGYTF. CDR3 DNA sequence: TGCGCCAGCAGCCAAGATGAGACTTATGGCTACACCTTC.

This chain uses TRBV7-2 with TRBJ1-3, with D possibly TRBD1 on 5 matching bases. Trimming removed 3 bases at V and 2 bases at J, with 11 bases between. Germline CDR1 reads SGHTA; CDR2 reads FQGNSA. The CDR3 contains 15 residues. The CDR3 bases are TGTGCCAGCAGCTTTTGGGGCGAGCCTGGAAACACCATATATTTT. Amino acids: CASSFWGEPGNTIYF.

Points on this clone: The junction shows a germline mismatch at one end, possibly a read error. V gene TRBV30 combines with J gene TRBJ1-1; no definite D call. Looked up from germline, CDR1 is GTSNPN and CDR2 is SVGIG (reference sequence). The CDR3 totals 13 residues. CDR3 DNA sequence: TGTGCCTGGAGCGTGATACGTAACACTAAAGCTTTCTTT. Translated: CAWSVIRNTKAFF.

This clone showed up just once. The chain couples TRBV7-9 to TRBJ2-1; 9 positions match TRBD2. CDR1 and CDR2 from the germline V gene are SEHNR and FQNEAQ (reference sequence). The CDR3 consists of 14 residues. Losses at the gene ends were 1 base for V and 8 bases for J; bases not matched to a gene: 3. The CDR3 reads CASSLGVAGDEQFF. In DNA form, the CDR3 reads TGTGCCAGCAGCTTAGGCGTAGCGGGAGATGAGCAGTTCTTC.

V is TRBV30 and J is TRBJ1-2; no clear D. V shed 1 base and J shed 8 bases, with 17 bases lying between them. The CDR3 totals 14 residues. CDR1 GTSNPN and CDR2 SVGIG come from the germline V gene (reference sequence). The CDR3 DNA is TGTGCCTGGAGTGGGAACAGCGGAGGTGAAGGCTACACCTTC. Its translation: CAWSGNSGGEGYTF.

This clone has a single count. The chain joins TRBV28 to TRBJ2-5; D is unresolved. Trimming cost V 1 base and J 7 bases, with 13 bases left between them. The CDR3 extends over 14 amino acids. The germline V gene has CDR1 MDHEN and CDR2 SYDVKM. CDR3 in DNA: TGTGCCAGCAGTTTATCGCCGACTCATCCGACCCAGTACTTC. Translation: CASSLSPTHPTQYF.

This clone turned up a few times. The V call is TRBV7-8, the J call TRBJ1-5, with 9 nucleotides matching TRBD1. V lost 4 bases and J lost 6; bases outside the gene matches: 10. The germline V gene has CDR1 SGHVS and CDR2 FQNEAQ. This CDR3 contains 16 residues. The CDR3 region has the DNA TGTGCCAGCAGCTCCGGGACAGGGCTGAGAATTCAGCCCCAGCATTTT. Protein product: CASSSGTGLRIQPQHF.

The chain joins TRBV11-2 to TRBJ2-7; tentatively, D is TRBD2 (5 bases). Germline CDR1 and CDR2: SGHAT and FQNNGV. Trimming took off 0 bases at V and 5 bases at J, with 17 bases between the two ends. The CDR3 covers 16 residues. The CDR3 DNA reads TGTGCCAGCAGCTTAGATACCCGTTCGGGAAGGGACGAGCAGTACTTC. Translation: CASSLDTRSGRDEQYF.

The chain is built from TRBV12-3 or TRBV12-4 and TRBJ1-2; 7 nucleotides line up with TRBD1. V lost 3 bases and J lost 4; bases outside the gene matches: 2. The CDR3 covers 13 residues. CDR3 region: CASSLRDSYGYTF. As DNA, the CDR3 is TGTGCCAGCAGTTTGCGGGACAGCTATGGCTACACCTTC.

This CDR3 reads CASSPAGSTDTQYF. The CDR3 DNA sequence: TGTGCCAGCAGCCCAGCGGGGAGCACAGATACGCAGTATTTT. This chain joins TRBV5-8 and TRBJ2-3, with 7 bases matching TRBD2. The CDR3 covers 14 residues. The germline CDR1 and CDR2 sequences are SGHTS and YDEGEE. V lost 4 bases and J lost 0; bases outside the gene matches: 2.

This sequence joins TRBV10-3 and TRBJ1-3, with 7 bases matching TRBD1. This CDR3 is 15 amino acids long. Germline CDR1 and CDR2: ENHRY and SYGVKD. With V trimmed by 6 bases and J by 0 bases, 5 bases remained unmatched. The CDR3 sequence: CAIRGDRVSGNTIYF. CDR3 DNA: TGTGCCATCAGGGGGGACAGAGTCTCTGGAAACACCATATATTTT.

This clone came up once. The chain employs TRBV25-1 and TRBJ2-7, with D perhaps matching TRBD1 (6 bases). Trimming removed 2 bases at V and 9 bases at J, with 14 bases between. This CDR3 region has 13 residues. CDR1 and CDR2 (germline): MGHDK, SYGVNS. In DNA, the CDR3 is TGTGCCAGCAGTGAAAACCAGGGGCTTCGGCAGTACTTC. It yields the protein CASSENQGLRQYF.

This clone occurred a few times. The J gene is TRBJ1-5, the V gene TRBV7-6, with TRBD1 as a possible D gene (5 bases). Germline loops: CDR1 SGHVS, CDR2 FNYEAQ. This CDR3 comprises 15 residues. The V end was cut by 1 base, the J end by 4 bases, with 11 bases between. The CDR3 sequence: CASSLEPGLNQPQHF. For the CDR3, the DNA is TGTGCCAGCAGCTTAGAACCAGGGCTTAATCAGCCCCAGCATTTT.

The genes are TRBV21-1 and TRBJ1-1; TRBD1 is the table's D call and was not checked against the DNA. TRBV21-1 is a recognized pseudogene. The CDR3 covers 17 residues. CDR3 loop: CASSKPTGQVGNTEAFF. In DNA, the CDR3 is TGTGCCAGCAGCAAACCCACAGGCCAGGTAGGAAACACTGAAGCTTTCTTT.

This sequence joins TRBV5-1 and TRBJ2-7; 11 positions agree with TRBD1. This CDR3 region has 17 residues. Trimming at V came to 4 bases and at J to 2 bases, leaving 11 bases not matched to a gene. Germline V gene data show CDR1 as SGHRS and CDR2 as YFSETQ. The CDR3 nucleotides are TGCGCCAGCAGCCTCCGGGACAGGGGGTTTTTTGCCTACGAGCAGTACTTC. Its translation: CASSLRDRGFFAYEQYF.

The V gene is TRBV29-1, the J gene TRBJ2-3, with TRBD1 identical over 10 bases. Trimming took 6 bases from V and 6 from J; bases not matched to a gene: 6. CDR1 is SQVTM, CDR2 ANQGSEA, per germline. The CDR3 runs 13 residues. The chain's CDR3 is CSVPGQGRDTQYF. The CDR3 bases are TGCAGCGTACCGGGACAGGGGAGGGATACGCAGTATTTT.

In this sample, this clone turned up once. The chain joins TRBV2 to TRBJ1-3; D might be TRBD1 (6 bases). This CDR3 region has 14 residues. Deletions cut 8 bases from V and 2 bases from J, with 13 bases between. In germline, CDR1 is SNHLY, CDR2 FYNNEI. This CDR3 is CASDQGFPGNTIYF. CDR3 in DNA: TGTGCCAGCGACCAGGGGTTCCCTGGAAACACCATATATTTT.

J is TRBJ2-1 and V is TRBV6-1; TRBD2 agrees at 7 bases. The CDR3 is 16 amino acids. Germline lookup yields CDR1 MNHNS and CDR2 SASEGT. Germline trimming cut 1 base from V and 8 bases from J; bases unmatched to any gene: 11. CDR3 amino acids: CASSEVLVGGHDEQFF. CDR3 nucleotides: TGTGCCAGCAGTGAAGTTTTAGTGGGAGGGCACGATGAGCAGTTCTTC.

The chain couples TRBV3-1 (or the pseudogene TRBV3-2) to TRBJ1-2; D is uncertain. This CDR3 has 14 amino acids. CDR1 and CDR2 (germline): LGHDT, YNNKEL (reference sequence). V was shortened by 3 bases and J by 2 bases, with 10 bases between the two germline ends. The CDR3 reads CASSHWADNYGYTF. In DNA form, the CDR3 reads TGTGCCAGCAGCCATTGGGCAGACAACTATGGCTACACCTTC.

This chain uses TRBV2 with TRBJ2-5; maybe TRBD2 (5 bases). This CDR3 has 11 amino acids. Trimming left V 4 bases short and J 5 bases short, with 5 bases between. Germline lookup yields CDR1 SNHLY and CDR2 FYNNEI. The CDR3 protein is CASSGEETQYF. The CDR3 DNA reads as TGTGCCAGCAGTGGGGAGGAGACCCAGTACTTC.

The chain is built from TRBV2 and TRBJ2-2; TRBD1 matches at 7 bases. This CDR3 has 14 residues. Germline CDR1 SNHLY, CDR2 FYNNEI. V gave up 5 bases and J gave up 4 bases; unmatched junction bases: 4. The CDR3 sequence is CASSRQGGTGELFF. DNA for the CDR3: TGTGCCAGCAGTAGACAGGGCGGCACCGGGGAGCTGTTTTTT.

The chain is built from TRBV12-3 or TRBV12-4 and TRBJ2-1; D may be TRBD2 (5 bases). The ends were cut back, 2 bases at V and 9 bases at J, with 8 bases in the middle. This CDR3 has 12 residues. DNA of the CDR3: TGTGCCAGCAGTTTATTCGGAGGTGAGCAGTTCTTC. This gives the protein CASSLFGGEQFF.

This chain uses TRBV2 with TRBJ1-1, with TRBD1 as a possible D gene (6 bases). The V and J ends lost 7 bases and 2 bases respectively, with 14 bases between them. Germline CDR1 is SNHLY and CDR2 is FYNNEI. The CDR3 has 14 amino acids. CDR3 nucleotides: TGTGCCAGCAAGAAGGGACACCCTAACACTGAAGCTTTCTTT. Its protein is CASKKGHPNTEAFF.

This chain uses TRBV5-6 with TRBJ2-7; D unclear. CDR3 size: 16 residues. CDR1 is SGHDT and CDR2 is YYEEEE in the germline V gene. Trimming took 4 bases from V and 0 from J, leaving 17 bases between them. In nucleotides, the CDR3 is TGTGCCAGCAGCCCACCCTGGCCTGAAAGCTCCTACGAGCAGTACTTC. Translating gives CASSPPWPESSYEQYF.

This rearrangement joins TRBV11-2 to TRBJ1-2, with D possibly matching TRBD1 (5 bases). CDR1 is SGHAT and CDR2 is FQNNGV in the germline V gene. This CDR3 region has 14 residues. V lost 1 base to trimming and J lost 6 bases, with 12 bases between them. The CDR3: CASSLVAQGNGYTF. The CDR3 coding sequence is TGTGCCAGCAGCTTAGTAGCTCAGGGCAATGGCTACACCTTC.

The chain employs TRBV7-9 and TRBJ2-2, with 8 bases matching TRBD2. Per the germline V gene, CDR1 is SEHNR and CDR2 is FQNEAQ (reference sequence). This CDR3 has 15 residues. J gave up 4 bases and V 1 base, and 2 bases lay outside the gene matches. DNA of the CDR3: TGTGCCAGCAGCTTAGACGGGAGGGCCACCGGGGAGCTGTTTTTT. Residues: CASSLDGRATGELFF.

The chain combines TRBV7-2 with TRBJ2-3; TRBD2 aligns across 12 bases. This CDR3 contains 16 residues. With 5 bases clipped from V and 2 bases from J, the junction kept 5 bases outside the gene matches. Germline V gives CDR1 SGHTA, CDR2 FQGNSA. The CDR3 is CASSDGLAGFTDTQYF. The CDR3 nucleotides read TGTGCCAGCAGCGACGGACTAGCGGGATTCACAGATACGCAGTATTTT.

The chain links TRBV3-1 (or the pseudogene TRBV3-2) to TRBJ2-7, with a tentative D call TRBD1 (5 bases). The CDR3 covers 13 residues. Deletions cut 0 bases from V and 9 bases from J, with 12 bases between. The germline gives CDR1 LGHDT, CDR2 YNNKEL (reference sequence). The CDR3 DNA reads TGTGCCAGCAGCCAAGATAGGCTAGACAGGCAGTACTTC. Its protein product is CASSQDRLDRQYF.